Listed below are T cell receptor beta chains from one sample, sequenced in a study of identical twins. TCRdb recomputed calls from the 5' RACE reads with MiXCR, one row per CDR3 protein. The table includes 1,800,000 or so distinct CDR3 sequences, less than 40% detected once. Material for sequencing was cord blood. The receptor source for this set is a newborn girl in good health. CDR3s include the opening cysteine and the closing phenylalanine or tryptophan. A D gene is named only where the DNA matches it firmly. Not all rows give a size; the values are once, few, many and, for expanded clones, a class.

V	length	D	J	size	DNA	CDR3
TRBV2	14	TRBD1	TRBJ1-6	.	TGTGCCAGCAGGGGGACAGGGACTAATTCACCCCTCCACTTT	CASRGTGTNSPLHF
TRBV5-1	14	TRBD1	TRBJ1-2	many	TGCGCCAGCAGCCGGGACAGTGACTTCTATGGCTACACCTTC	CASSRDSDFYGYTF
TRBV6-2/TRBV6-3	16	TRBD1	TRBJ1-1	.	TGTGCCAGCAGTTGCCTGGACAGGTTAAGGGACACTGAAGCTTTCTTT	CASSCLDRLRDTEAFF
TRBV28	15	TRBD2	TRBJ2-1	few	TGTGCCAGCAGTTCATGGACTAGCGGGAATGATGAGCAGTTCTTC	CASSSWTSGNDEQFF
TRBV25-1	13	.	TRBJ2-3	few	TGTGCAATCCCAGAGGCAGACCTAGATACGCAGTATTTT	CAIPEADLDTQYF
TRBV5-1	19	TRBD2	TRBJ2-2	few	TGCGCCAGCAGCCTACAACCCTCTAGCGGGAGGGCGTGGACCGGGGAGCTGTTTTTT	CASSLQPSSGRAWTGELFF
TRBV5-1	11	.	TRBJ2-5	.	TGCGCCAGCAGCATAACTAAGGAGCAGTACTTC	CASSITKEQYF
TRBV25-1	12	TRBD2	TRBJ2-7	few	TGTGCCAGCAGTGACCGACTAGCCGAGCAGTACTTC	CASSDRLAEQYF
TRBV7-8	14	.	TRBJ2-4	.	TGTGCCAGCAGCTTCTTCCCGGGGGAAAACATTCAGTACTTC	CASSFFPGENIQYF
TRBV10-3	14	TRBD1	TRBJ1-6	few	TGTGCCATCACTCCGGACAGGGGAAATTCACCCCTCCACTTT	CAITPDRGNSPLHF
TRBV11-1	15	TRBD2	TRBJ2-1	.	TGTGCCAGCAGCTTAGAACTAGCGACATACAATGAGCAGTTCTTC	CASSLELATYNEQFF
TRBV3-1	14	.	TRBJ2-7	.	TGTGCCAGCAGCCGTAGGACAGCATACAATGAGCAGTACTTC	CASSRRTAYNEQYF
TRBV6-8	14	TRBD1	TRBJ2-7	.	TGTGCCAGCAGCCTGACAGGGAGTATCTACGAGCAGTACTTC	CASSLTGSIYEQYF
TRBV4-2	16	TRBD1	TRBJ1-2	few	TGTGCCAGCAGCCAAGATCAGGGGGGCACTCTCTATGGCTACACCTTC	CASSQDQGGTLYGYTF
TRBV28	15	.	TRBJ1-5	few	TGTGCCAGCAGTCTCCTTTCCCCTACAAATCAGCCCCAGCATTTT	CASSLLSPTNQPQHF
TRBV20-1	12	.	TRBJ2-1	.	TGCAGTGCTAGTTGGTATGAGAATGAGCAGTTCTTC	CSASWYENEQFF
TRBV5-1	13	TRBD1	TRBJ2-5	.	TGCGCCAGCAATGGACAGGGGGGAAAGACCCAGTACTTC	CASNGQGGKTQYF
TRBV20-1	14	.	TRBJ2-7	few	TGCAGTGCTGGACCTACCTTCGATGAGTACGAGCAGTACTTC	CSAGPTFDEYEQYF
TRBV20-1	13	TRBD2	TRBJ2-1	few	TGCAGTGCCATGACGGGGGGCTACAATGAGCAGTTCTTC	CSAMTGGYNEQFF
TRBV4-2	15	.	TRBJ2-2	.	TGTGCCAGCAGCCGAAATTCAGCAAACACCGGGGAGCTGTTTTTT	CASSRNSANTGELFF
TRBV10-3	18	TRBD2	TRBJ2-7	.	TGTGCCATCAGCGCCGGGACTAGCGGACCAAGGGCTTCCTACGAGCAGTACTTC	CAISAGTSGPRASYEQYF
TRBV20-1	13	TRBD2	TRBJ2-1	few	TGCAGTGCTCTTGGGACTAGCGGGGATGAGCAGTTCTTC	CSALGTSGDEQFF
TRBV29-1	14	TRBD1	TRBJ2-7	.	TGCAGCGTCCCCAATGACAGGGGCAGATACGAGCAGTACTTC	CSVPNDRGRYEQYF
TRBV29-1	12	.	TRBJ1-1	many	TGCAGCGTTGATGTGGGGGGCACTGAAGCTTTCTTT	CSVDVGGTEAFF
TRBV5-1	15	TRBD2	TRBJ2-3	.	TGCGCCAGCAGCATGGCGGGAGGGCCCACAGATACGCAGTATTTT	CASSMAGGPTDTQYF
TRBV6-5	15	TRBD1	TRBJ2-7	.	TGTGCCAGCACCCAGGACAGGAGCTCCTACAATGAGCAGTACTTC	CASTQDRSSYNEQYF
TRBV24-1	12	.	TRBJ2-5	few	TGTGCCACCTCGGACGGACCCAATGAGCAGTACTTC	CATSDGPNEQYF
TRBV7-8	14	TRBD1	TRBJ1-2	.	TGTGCCAGCAGCTTAAAACAGGGGGGCGATGGCTACACCTTC	CASSLKQGGDGYTF
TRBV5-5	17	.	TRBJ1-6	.	TGTGCCAGCAGCTTGTTGGCGGATGGTCAGGGTAATTCACCCCTCCACTTT	CASSLLADGQGNSPLHF
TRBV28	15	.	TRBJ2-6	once	TGTGCCAGCAATTTAAGGGGCCCTGGGGCCAACGTCCTGACTTTC	CASNLRGPGANVLTF
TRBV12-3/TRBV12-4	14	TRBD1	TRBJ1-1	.	TGTGCTAGCAGCCCTCGGGGGACAGGAGCTGAAGCTTTCTTT	CASSPRGTGAEAFF
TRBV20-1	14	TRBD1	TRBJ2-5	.	TGCAGTGCTACCCCCACAGGGGTAGGGGAGACCCAGTACTTC	CSATPTGVGETQYF
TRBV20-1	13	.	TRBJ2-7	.	TGCAGTGCTAGTGGGCGGGTAACCTACGAGCAGTACTTC	CSASGRVTYEQYF
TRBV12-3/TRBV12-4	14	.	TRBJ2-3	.	TGTGCCAGCAGTTTGGGACTGTTACCAGATACGCAGTATTTT	CASSLGLLPDTQYF
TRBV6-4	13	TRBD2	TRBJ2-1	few	TGTGCCAGCAGTGACAATGCGGGAGTTGAGCAGTTCTTC	CASSDNAGVEQFF
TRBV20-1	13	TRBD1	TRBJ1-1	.	TGCAGTGCTCCCGACAGGGGTGGCACTGAAGCTTTCTTT	CSAPDRGGTEAFF
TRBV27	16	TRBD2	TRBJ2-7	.	TGTGCCAGCAGTCCACCGAGACTAGCAGCTACCTACGAGCAGTACTTC	CASSPPRLAATYEQYF
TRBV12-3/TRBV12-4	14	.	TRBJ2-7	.	TGTGCCAGCAGCCGACTAGAGACCGACTACGAGCAGTACTTC	CASSRLETDYEQYF